These T cell receptor beta chains were read from a single sample in a study of cytomegalovirus exposure and HLA in healthy donors. Assay used: immunoSEQ multiplex PCR; TCRdb lists only in-frame clones, some missing. Of under 110,000 clones in the sample, 70% to 85% were seen once. Sequencing used PBMCs. The source of these receptors is a boy younger than 18 in good health and CMV-seronegative. CDR3s leave out the opening cysteine and the closing phenylalanine or tryptophan. The size entry is marked missing in some rows and otherwise reads once, few, many or a size class.

j_call v_call clone_size cdr3_aa
TRBJ2-5 TRBV30 . AWRAYMALSRGETQY
TRBJ2-5 TRBV9 . ASSVDPAGQETQY
TRBJ2-3 TRBV19 . ASSPPRGGSDTQY
TRBJ2-1 TRBV30 . AWSVTGYDEQF
TRBJ1-2 TRBV30 . AWSFRLGGQANYGYT
TRBJ2-7 TRBV7-6 few ASSLGAGGPGGEQY
TRBJ2-3 TRBV4-3 few ASSHLAGTGADTQY
TRBJ1-2 TRBV5-4 once ASSLPRGDGYT
TRBJ2-7 TRBV28 few ASTSGTVGYEQY
TRBJ2-1 TRBV5-5 few ASSLSTYNEQF
TRBJ2-1 TRBV6-5 . ASSYSQGEQF
TRBJ1-6 TRBV14 . ASSQAGYNSPLH
TRBJ1-1 TRBV2 many ASSGQGAGNTEAF
TRBJ1-1 TRBV7-9 few ASSLPDRNTEAF
TRBJ2-7 TRBV2 few ASVPAGAGGEQY
TRBJ2-7 TRBV5-4 . ASSLANRVGVEQY
TRBJ1-4 TRBV9 . ASSSLVGGSDEKLF
TRBJ2-2 TRBV7-2 few ASSFSGGTGELF
TRBJ2-2 TRBV2 . ASGGTSVTGELF
TRBJ1-3 TRBV6-5 . ASSQGGNTIY
TRBJ2-5 TRBV5-1 . ASSGSFRTSGTVFAAETQY
TRBJ1-5 TRBV5-1 . ASSLEPGEVPQH
TRBJ2-7 TRBV5-4 . ASSLVQGYSYEQY
TRBJ1-3 TRBV30 . ACGGAVLSGNTIY
TRBJ1-1 TRBV28 . ASTSGRGTEAF
TRBJ1-3 TRBV4-3 . ARGGTSGNTIY
TRBJ2-7 TRBV6-6 . ASNTDIAYEQY
TRBJ2-6 TRBV5-1 . ASRPGTGDSSRANVLT
TRBJ2-6 TRBV2 . ASSARQGTGANVLT
TRBJ2-1 TRBV28 . ASSPSLAGDLYNEQF
TRBJ2-3 TRBV5-1 . ASSLEPAGSTDTQY
TRBJ1-3 TRBV21-1 few ASSNNQQRGLTGNTIY
TRBJ2-1 TRBV5-1 . ASSLSAGGPQEQF
TRBJ2-7 TRBV15 . ATSSGTMGYEQY